Listed here are 13 T cell receptor beta chains from one sample, sequenced in a study of CD8 T cells in Susac syndrome. When the RNA was reverse transcribed, random hexamers were used with an input of roughly 0.5 to 1 ug. Using its own MiXCR run on the immunoSEQ multiplex PCR reads, TCRdb lists one record per CDR3 protein. The sample lists 130,000 or so distinct CDR3 sequences, around 95% occurring once. Sample: CD4+ T cells from PBMCs. The origin of the receptors is a human donor in good health.

The CDR3 protein is CSARTSGRVSYNEQFF. CDR3 coding DNA: TGCAGTGCTAGGACTAGCGGGCGCGTCTCCTACAATGAGCAGTTCTTC. This chain uses TRBV20-1 with TRBJ2-1, with TRBD2 identical over 10 bases. The CDR3 covers 16 residues. Per the germline V gene, CDR1 is DFQATT and CDR2 is SNEGSKA (reference sequence). Trimming at V came to 3 bases and at J to 0 bases, leaving 5 bases not matched to a gene.

The chain couples TRBV13 to TRBJ2-1; D gene ambiguous. The CDR3 loop spans 12 amino acids. Trimming cost V 1 base and J 11 bases, with 9 bases left between them. The germline V gene encodes CDR1 PRHDT and CDR2 FYEKMQ (reference sequence). The chain's CDR3 is CASSLEYQQQFF. The DNA of the CDR3 is TGTGCCAGCAGCTTAGAGTACCAGCAGCAGTTCTTC. Full variable domain (missing parts from reference TRBV13 and TRBJ2-1): AAGVIQSPRHLIKEKRETATLKCYPIPRHDTVYWYQQGPGQDPQFLISFYEKMQSDKGSIPDRFSAQQFSDYHSELNMSSLELGDSALYFCASSLEYQQQFFGPGTRLTVL.

The chain recombines TRBV29-1 with TRBJ2-2; 7 nucleotides align to TRBD1. V was pared by 5 bases and J by 1 base, with 7 bases of the junction left unmatched. CDR3 length equals 15 residues. Germline V gives CDR1 SQVTM, CDR2 ANQGSEA. The chain's CDR3 is CSVKRDSLNTGELFF. The CDR3, as DNA: TGCAGCGTTAAAAGGGACAGTTTGAACACCGGGGAGCTGTTTTTT.

The chain employs TRBV18 and TRBJ2-5, with 7 bases aligning to TRBD2. The CDR3 runs to 12 residues. Trimming took 1 base from V and 7 from J; bases not matched to a gene: 0. CDR1 and CDR2 from the germline V gene are KGHSH and LQKENI. DNA of the CDR3: TGTGCCAGCTCACCACGGGAGGGGACCCAGTACTTC. Its protein product is CASSPREGTQYF.

CDR3 sequence reads: CASSRWMGHMGNTEAFF. The CDR3 nucleotides read TGTGCCAGCAGCCGCTGGATGGGCCATATGGGGAACACTGAAGCTTTCTTT. This chain connects TRBV7-2 to TRBJ1-1; D ambiguous. V lost 5 bases and J 1 base, leaving 20 bases between the germline ends. The CDR3 extends over 17 amino acids. Germline V gives CDR1 SGHTA, CDR2 FQGNSA.

This rearrangement joins TRBV19 to TRBJ2-3; 7 bases map to TRBD1. This CDR3 region has 15 residues. Per the germline V gene, CDR1 is LNHDA and CDR2 is SQIVND (reference sequence). J lost 0 bases, V lost 2 bases, and 2 bases had no gene match. The CDR3 sequence is CASSIMGQSTDTQYF. CDR3 in DNA: TGTGCCAGTAGTATAATGGGACAGAGCACAGATACGCAGTATTTT.

The chain joins TRBV18 to TRBJ2-7; 9 nucleotides align to TRBD2. Trimming cost V 3 bases and J 6 bases; bases outside gene matches: 12. The V gene's germline CDR1 is KGHSH and CDR2 LQKENI. The CDR3 has 16 amino acids. CDR3 protein: CASSPLIAGEGGEQYF. The CDR3, as DNA: TGTGCCAGCTCACCTTTAATAGCGGGAGAAGGTGGCGAGCAGTACTTC.

The chain's CDR3 is CASSLDGGTNTGELFF. CDR3 bases: TGCGCCAGCAGCTTGGATGGGGGGACGAACACCGGGGAGCTGTTTTTT. The chain combines TRBV5-1 with TRBJ2-2; D may be TRBD2 (6 bases). The germline V gene has CDR1 SGHRS and CDR2 YFSETQ. The CDR3 consists of 16 residues. Deletions cut 0 bases from V and 0 bases from J, with 9 bases between.

This chain connects TRBV9 to TRBJ2-2; TRBD2 might be the D (6 bases). With 5 bases removed from V and 5 bases from J, the gap between germline ends came to 13 bases. The V gene's germline CDR1 is SGDLS and CDR2 YYNGEE. This CDR3 region has 14 residues. CDR3 bases: TGTGCCAGCAGGTGGGACTTCTCTACCGGGGAGCTGTTTTTT. This translates into CASRWDFSTGELFF.

The chain couples TRBV5-4 to TRBJ2-1; D is ambiguous. Between the trimmed V and J ends, which lost 0 bases and 8 bases, there was a span of 9 bases. This CDR3 is built from 13 residues. The germline CDR1 and CDR2 sequences are SGHNT and YYREEE (reference sequence). The CDR3 DNA follows: TGTGCCAGCAGCTTGGCCGTGGGCGATGAGCAGTTCTTC. Residues: CASSLAVGDEQFF.

The V call is TRBV15, the J call TRBJ2-7, with 9 bases aligning to TRBD1. From germline, CDR1 is LNHNV and CDR2 YYDKDF (reference sequence). This CDR3 has 15 residues. V was pared by 0 bases and J by 9 bases, with 9 bases of the junction left unmatched. CDR3 protein: CATSRETGTGSGQYF. The CDR3, as DNA: TGTGCCACCAGCAGAGAGACCGGGACAGGGTCTGGGCAGTACTTC.

The J gene is TRBJ1-1, the V gene TRBV6-6, with no clear D. CDR1 is MNHNY and CDR2 is SVGAGI in the germline V gene (reference sequence). The CDR3 totals 13 residues. The V end lost 2 bases, the J end lost 8 bases, and 12 bases lay between the germline ends. CDR3 protein: CASSYPHVEEAFF. The CDR3 coding sequence is TGTGCCAGCAGTTACCCCCACGTGGAAGAAGCTTTCTTT.

CDR3 bases: TGTGCCAGCAGTGGTCAGACCAATCAGCCCCAGCATTTT. As protein: CASSGQTNQPQHF. The chain is built from TRBV2 and TRBJ1-5; D unresolved. The CDR3 extends over 13 amino acids. With 4 bases removed from V and 3 bases from J, the gap between germline ends came to 7 bases. Germline CDR1 SNHLY, CDR2 FYNNEI.